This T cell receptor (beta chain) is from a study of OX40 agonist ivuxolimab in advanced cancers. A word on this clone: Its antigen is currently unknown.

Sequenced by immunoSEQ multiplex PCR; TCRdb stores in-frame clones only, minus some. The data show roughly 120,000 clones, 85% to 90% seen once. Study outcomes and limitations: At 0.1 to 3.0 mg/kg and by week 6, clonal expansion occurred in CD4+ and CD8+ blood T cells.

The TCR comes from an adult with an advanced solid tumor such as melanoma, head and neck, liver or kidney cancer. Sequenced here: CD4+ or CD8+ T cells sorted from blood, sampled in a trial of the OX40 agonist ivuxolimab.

The CDR3 sequence is CASSFGHQYEQYF. The CDR3 nucleotides are TGTGCCAGCAGTTTCGGCCACCAGTACGAGCAGTACTTC. The chain uses TRBV27 and TRBJ2-7; D not resolved. Germline lookup yields CDR1 MNHEY and CDR2 SMNVEV (reference sequence). The CDR3 covers 13 residues. V lost 3 bases, J lost 4 bases, and 10 bases lay in between.